These T cell receptor beta chains were read from a single sample in a study of OX40 agonist ivuxolimab in advanced cancers. Produced via immunoSEQ multiplex PCR; TCRdb's table is partial and in-frame only. The sample consists of 46,000 or so clones, more than 80% of them appearing once. The specimen comprised CD4+ or CD8+ T cells sorted from blood, sampled in a trial of the OX40 agonist ivuxolimab. These receptors were collected from an adult with an advanced solid tumor such as melanoma, head and neck, liver or kidney cancer. Each CDR3 is given with its conserved first and last residue. A D gene is named only where the DNA matches it firmly. Clone size, where shown, is once, few, many, or a class for clones that have expanded.

j_gene | v_gene | d_gene | len | abundance | CDR3aa | CDR3nt
TRBJ1-2 | TRBV27 | . | 13 | . | CASGTGFLTGYTF | TGTGCCAGCGGTACGGGCTTCCTCACGGGCTACACCTTC
TRBJ1-2 | TRBV5-4 | . | 15 | few | CASSLGTMDYVGYTF | TGTGCCAGCAGCTTGGGGACAATGGACTACGTTGGCTACACCTTC
TRBJ1-1 | TRBV25-1 | . | 13 | few | CASSDRYPLKAFF | TGTGCCAGCAGTGACAGGTATCCTCTGAAAGCTTTCTTT
TRBJ1-1 | TRBV9 | . | 12 | . | CASGWGGGEAFF | TGTGCCAGCGGGTGGGGAGGAGGTGAAGCTTTCTTT
TRBJ2-3 | TRBV9 | . | 16 | . | CASSAHMGPVGDTQYF | TGTGCCAGCAGCGCCCACATGGGTCCGGTCGGTGATACGCAGTATTTT
TRBJ1-1 | TRBV9 | . | 13 | . | CASSEWQGPEAFF | TGTGCCAGCAGCGAGTGGCAGGGCCCTGAAGCTTTCTTT
TRBJ2-7 | TRBV9 | TRBD2 | 15 | . | CASSVETSGPYEQYF | TGTGCCAGCAGCGTAGAAACTAGCGGGCCCTACGAGCAGTACTTC
TRBJ2-1 | TRBV6-1 | . | 12 | . | CASLTTADEQFF | TGTGCCAGCTTAACGACGGCCGATGAGCAGTTCTTC
TRBJ2-7 | TRBV6-5 | . | 14 | . | CASSPSIASYEQYF | TGTGCCAGCAGTCCCTCAATAGCCTCCTACGAGCAGTACTTC
TRBJ1-1 | TRBV5-1 | . | 14 | . | CASSGPLMNTEAFF | TGCGCCAGCAGCGGGCCTCTTATGAACACTGAAGCTTTCTTT
TRBJ1-2 | TRBV25-1 | TRBD1 | 16 | . | CASSYQTGTGTYGYTF | TGTGCCAGCAGTTATCAAACCGGGACAGGCACCTATGGCTACACCTTC
TRBJ2-1 | TRBV19 | . | 15 | . | CASSPLATPYNEQFF | TGTGCCAGTAGTCCTCTAGCGACCCCTTACAATGAGCAGTTCTTC
TRBJ1-2 | TRBV5-4 | TRBD1 | 16 | . | CASSSQGAVFNYGYTF | TGTGCCAGCAGCTCACAGGGGGCGGTGTTCAACTATGGCTACACCTTC
TRBJ2-1 | TRBV7-3 | TRBD2 | 15 | . | CASSVLGGADNEQFF | TGTGCCAGCAGCGTCCTCGGGGGGGCAGACAATGAGCAGTTCTTC
TRBJ2-1 | TRBV11-2 | TRBD1 | 14 | once | CASSLGMTGWMEFF | TGTGCCAGCAGCTTAGGTATGACAGGGTGGATGGAGTTCTTC
TRBJ2-3 | TRBV7-9 | . | 12 | . | CASSGDEDTQYF | TGTGCCAGCAGCGGAGACGAAGATACGCAGTATTTT
TRBJ1-5 | TRBV5-3 | . | 14 | . | CARSSLTLNQPQHF | TGTGCCAGAAGCTCGCTGACGTTAAATCAGCCCCAGCATTTT
TRBJ2-1 | TRBV5-8 | TRBD2 | 16 | . | CASTSPGEIAGAEQFF | TGTGCCAGCACGTCCCCGGGCGAGATAGCGGGAGCTGAGCAGTTCTTC
TRBJ1-2 | TRBV6-5 | . | 14 | . | CASSYSRTFYGYTF | TGTGCCAGCAGTTACTCGCGGACGTTCTATGGCTACACCTTC
TRBJ2-7 | TRBV4-2 | TRBD1 | 16 | . | CASSQDLGQGYYEQYF | TGTGCCAGCAGCCAAGATCTGGGACAGGGCTACTACGAGCAGTACTTC
TRBJ2-7 | TRBV29-1 | . | 13 | . | CSVERGDLYEQYF | TGCAGCGTTGAACGGGGTGACCTCTACGAGCAGTACTTC
TRBJ1-1 | TRBV4-3 | . | 16 | . | CASSKDGAGSDTEAFF | TGCGCCAGCAGCAAAGACGGCGCAGGGTCGGACACTGAAGCTTTCTTT
TRBJ2-1 | TRBV15 | . | 14 | . | CATRGGYVDNEQFF | TGTGCCACCAGGGGAGGTTACGTGGACAATGAGCAGTTCTTC
TRBJ2-7 | TRBV5-6 | TRBD1 | 19 | . | CASSLGTGQGPRSSYEQYF | TGTGCCAGCAGCTTGGGAACGGGACAGGGCCCTAGGAGCTCCTACGAGCAGTACTTC
TRBJ1-1 | TRBV4-1 | TRBD1 | 16 | . | CASSQDQWDRRTEAFF | TGCGCCAGCAGCCAAGATCAGTGGGACAGGCGCACTGAAGCTTTCTTT
TRBJ2-1 | TRBV7-9 | . | 12 | . | CASSRDSSEQFF | TGTGCCAGCAGCCGGGACTCCAGTGAGCAGTTCTTC
TRBJ2-5 | TRBV4-1 | . | 18 | once | CASSQVGGGAPYQETQYF | TGCGCCAGCAGCCAAGTAGGCGGCGGGGCCCCGTACCAAGAGACCCAGTACTTC
TRBJ1-5 | TRBV9 | . | 15 | . | CASSVEGHSNQPQHF | TGTGCCAGCAGCGTAGAAGGACATAGCAATCAGCCCCAGCATTTT
TRBJ2-7 | TRBV7-8 | TRBD1 | 14 | . | CASSLGQGAYEQYF | TGTGCCAGCAGCTTAGGACAGGGGGCTTACGAGCAGTACTTC
TRBJ1-1 | TRBV11-2 | . | 14 | . | CASSSQTLYTEAFF | TGTGCCAGCAGCTCCCAGACACTGTACACTGAAGCTTTCTTT
TRBJ1-1 | TRBV11-3 | . | 15 | once | CASSLALGEGTEAFF | TGTGCCAGCAGCTTGGCCCTAGGTGAGGGCACTGAAGCTTTCTTT
TRBJ2-3 | TRBV27 | . | 15 | . | CASNRDRRATDTQYF | TGTGCCAGCAATCGGGATAGGCGGGCCACAGATACGCAGTATTTT
TRBJ2-1 | TRBV6-6 | . | 12 | . | CASGLGYNEQFF | TGTGCCAGCGGACTCGGGTACAATGAGCAGTTCTTC
TRBJ2-1 | TRBV7-6 | . | 14 | . | CASSLAETYNEQFF | TGTGCCAGCAGCTTAGCAGAGACCTACAATGAGCAGTTCTTC
TRBJ2-1 | TRBV9 | TRBD2 | 13 | once | CASSLAGVNEQFF | TGTGCCAGCAGCCTAGCGGGAGTCAATGAGCAGTTCTTC